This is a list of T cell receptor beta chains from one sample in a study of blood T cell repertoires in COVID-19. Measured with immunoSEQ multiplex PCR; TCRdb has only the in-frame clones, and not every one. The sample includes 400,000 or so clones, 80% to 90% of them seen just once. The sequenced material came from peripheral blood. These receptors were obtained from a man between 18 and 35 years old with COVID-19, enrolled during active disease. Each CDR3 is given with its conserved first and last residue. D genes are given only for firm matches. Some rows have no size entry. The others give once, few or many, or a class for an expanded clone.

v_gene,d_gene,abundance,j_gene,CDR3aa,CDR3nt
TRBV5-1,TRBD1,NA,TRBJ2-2,CASSLELRGPPGELFF,TGCGCCAGCAGCTTGGAGTTGAGGGGGCCCCCCGGGGAGCTGTTTTTT
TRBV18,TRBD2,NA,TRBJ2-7,CASSPLGGSEEQYF,TGTGCCAGCTCACCCCTGGGGGGGTCGGAGGAGCAGTACTTC
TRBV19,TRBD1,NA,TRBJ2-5,CASSSTMTGGQETQYF,TGTGCCAGTAGTTCCACCATGACAGGGGGCCAAGAGACCCAGTACTTC
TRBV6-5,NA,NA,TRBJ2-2,CASQLMNTGELFF,TGTGCCAGCCAACTGATGAACACCGGGGAGCTGTTTTTT
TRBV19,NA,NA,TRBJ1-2,CASSYPSTNYGYTF,TGTGCCAGTAGTTACCCGAGTACTAACTATGGCTACACCTTC
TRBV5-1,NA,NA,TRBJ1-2,CASSFGGSDYGYTF,TGCGCCAGCAGCTTCGGGGGATCTGACTATGGCTACACCTTC
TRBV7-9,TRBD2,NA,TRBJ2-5,CASSQGLAGETQYF,TGTGCCAGCAGCCAGGGACTAGCGGGAGAGACCCAGTACTTC
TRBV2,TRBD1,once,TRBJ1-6,CASSYGTVDSPLHF,TGTGCCAGCAGTTACGGGACAGTAGATTCACCCCTCCACTTT
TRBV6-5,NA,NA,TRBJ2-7,CASRKPGTYEQYF,TGTGCCAGCAGGAAACCCGGGACCTACGAGCAGTACTTC
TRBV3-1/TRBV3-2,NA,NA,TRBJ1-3,CASSLQGENTIYF,TGTGCCAGCAGCCTACAGGGTGAAAACACCATATATTTT
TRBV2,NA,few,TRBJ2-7,CASSVHYEQYF,TGTGCCAGCAGTGTACATTACGAGCAGTACTTC
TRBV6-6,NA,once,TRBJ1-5,CASSYLDRRGNQPQHF,TGTGCCAGCAGTTATCTAGACAGGCGGGGCAATCAGCCCCAGCATTTT
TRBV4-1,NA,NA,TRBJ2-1,CASSQDSQTARNEQFF,TGCGCCAGCAGCCAAGATTCCCAAACCGCCAGAAATGAGCAGTTCTTC
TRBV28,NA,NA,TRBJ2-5,CASAEGVEARMGETQYF,TGTGCCAGCGCTGAGGGGGTAGAGGCCAGAATGGGTGAGACCCAGTACTTC
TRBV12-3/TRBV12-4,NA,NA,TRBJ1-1,CASSNQGWTEAFF,TGTGCCAGCAGCAATCAGGGTTGGACTGAAGCTTTCTTT
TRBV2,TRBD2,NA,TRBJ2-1,CASSEVPAGVGEQFF,TGTGCCAGCAGTGAAGTCCCAGCGGGGGTCGGTGAGCAGTTCTTC
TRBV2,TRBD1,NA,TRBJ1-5,CASRGQGVSNQPQHF,TGTGCCAGCAGGGGGCAGGGGGTTAGCAATCAGCCCCAGCATTTT
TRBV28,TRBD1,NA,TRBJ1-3,CASSPGTAGNTIYF,TGTGCCAGCAGCCCCGGGACAGCTGGAAACACCATATATTTT
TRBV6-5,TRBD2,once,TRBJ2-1,CASGKSLAGANEQFF,TGTGCCAGCGGCAAGTCACTAGCGGGGGCAAATGAGCAGTTCTTC
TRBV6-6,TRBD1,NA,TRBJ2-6,CASRTGTGVGANVLTF,TGTGCCAGCAGGACCGGGACAGGGGTTGGGGCTAACGTCCTGACTTTC
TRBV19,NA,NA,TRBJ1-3,CASSMYGGEAGNTIYF,TGTGCCAGTAGTATGTACGGGGGTGAAGCTGGAAACACCATATATTTT
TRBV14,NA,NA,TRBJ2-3,CASSQVGGDTQYF,TGTGCCAGCAGCCAAGTAGGGGGAGATACGCAGTATTTT
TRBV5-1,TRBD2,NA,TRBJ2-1,CASSPRLAGINNEQFF,TGCGCCAGCAGCCCGAGACTAGCGGGAATCAACAATGAGCAGTTCTTC
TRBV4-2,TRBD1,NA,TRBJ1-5,CASSQGQGVSNQPQHF,TGTGCCAGCAGCCAAGGACAGGGGGTGAGCAATCAGCCCCAGCATTTT
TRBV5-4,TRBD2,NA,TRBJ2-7,CASSLGVPGGEQYF,TGTGCCAGCAGCTTGGGGGTCCCCGGGGGGGAGCAGTACTTC
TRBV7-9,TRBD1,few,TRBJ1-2,CAITGQGDGYTF,TGTGCCATCACGGGACAGGGGGATGGCTACACCTTC
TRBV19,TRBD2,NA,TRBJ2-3,CASSMERGADTQYF,TGTGCCAGTAGTATGGAGCGGGGGGCAGATACGCAGTATTTT
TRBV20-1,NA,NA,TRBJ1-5,CSASRTASNQPQHF,TGCAGTGCTAGTAGGACAGCAAGCAATCAGCCCCAGCATTTT
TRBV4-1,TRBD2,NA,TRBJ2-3,CASSYLAGAGDTQYF,TGCGCCAGCAGCTACCTAGCGGGGGCTGGGGATACGCAGTATTTT
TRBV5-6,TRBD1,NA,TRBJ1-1,CASSFDRAGNTEAFF,TGTGCCAGCAGCTTCGACAGGGCGGGGAACACTGAAGCTTTCTTT
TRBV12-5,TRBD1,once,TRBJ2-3,CASAPGQPTDTQYF,TGTGCTAGTGCACCGGGACAGCCCACAGATACGCAGTATTTT
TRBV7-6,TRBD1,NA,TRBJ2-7,CASSLGPARGLGEQYF,TGTGCCAGCAGCTTAGGGCCGGCCAGGGGGCTTGGTGAGCAGTACTTC
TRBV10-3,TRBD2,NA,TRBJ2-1,CAISGGTSGSGGEQFF,TGTGCCATCAGTGGGGGGACTAGCGGGAGTGGTGGTGAGCAGTTCTTC
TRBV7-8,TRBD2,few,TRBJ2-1,CASSLDRGLAGAKSWYNEQFF,TGTGCCAGCAGCTTAGATAGGGGACTAGCGGGGGCCAAGTCGTGGTACAATGAGCAGTTCTTC
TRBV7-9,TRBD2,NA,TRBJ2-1,CASSLEGVAGAHNEQFF,TGTGCCAGCAGCTTAGAGGGAGTAGCGGGAGCTCACAATGAGCAGTTCTTC
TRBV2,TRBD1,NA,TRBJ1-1,CATIQTGMNTEAFF,TGTGCCACTATACAGACAGGGATGAACACTGAAGCTTTCTTT
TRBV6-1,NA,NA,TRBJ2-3,CASSDRGRVEDTQYF,TGTGCCAGCAGTGACAGGGGAAGAGTTGAGGATACGCAGTATTTT
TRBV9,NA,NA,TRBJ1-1,CASSVAAGVRATEAFF,TGTGCCAGCAGCGTAGCGGCAGGGGTGAGGGCCACTGAAGCTTTCTTT
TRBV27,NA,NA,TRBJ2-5,CASSLTPQQETQYF,TGTGCCAGCAGCCTGACTCCTCAACAAGAGACCCAGTACTTC
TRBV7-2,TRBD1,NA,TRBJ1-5,CASTPGGGQPQHF,TGTGCCAGCACCCCAGGGGGCGGTCAGCCCCAGCATTTT
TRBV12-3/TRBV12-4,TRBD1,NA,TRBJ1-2,CASSSGGFQGYTF,TGTGCCAGCAGTTCAGGGGGCTTCCAAGGCTACACCTTC
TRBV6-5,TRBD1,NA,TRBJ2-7,CASSTRQGYSYEQYF,TGTGCCAGCAGCACTAGACAGGGGTATTCCTACGAGCAGTACTTC
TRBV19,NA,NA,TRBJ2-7,CASSISQGPSYEQYF,TGTGCCAGTAGTATCTCACAGGGACCCTCCTACGAGCAGTACTTC